The next 30 T cell receptor beta chains were all read from a single sample in a study of blood T cell repertoires in COVID-19. The table came from immunoSEQ multiplex PCR; TCRdb's copy has only in-frame clones and leaves some out. The repertoire holds about 230,000 clones, with around 82% as singletons. Sequenced input: peripheral blood. These receptors were taken from an elderly man with acute or convalescent COVID-19.

This clone was seen just once. This rearrangement joins TRBV18 to TRBJ2-3, with 7 bases aligning to TRBD2. The V gene's germline CDR1 is KGHSH and CDR2 LQKENI. This CDR3 has 15 amino acids. The V segment lost 1 base and the J segment 2 bases; nucleotides outside the gene matches: 3. CDR3: CASSPQRGVTDTQYF. As DNA, the CDR3 is TGTGCCAGCTCACCACAGCGGGGCGTCACAGATACGCAGTATTTT.

This chain links TRBV19 with TRBJ1-5; D might be TRBD1 (5 bases). CDR3 size: 17 residues. Between the trimmed V and J ends, which lost 2 bases and 1 base, there was a span of 15 bases. The germline CDR1 and CDR2 sequences are LNHDA and SQIVND (reference sequence). CDR3 nucleotide sequence: TGTGCCAGTAGTATAAGTCGGGCCAGGGTGAGCAATCAGCCCCAGCATTTT. Amino acid sequence: CASSISRARVSNQPQHF.

The chain has TRBV10-2 and TRBJ1-5, with D maybe TRBD1 (6 bases). The CDR3 contains 14 residues. Trimming stripped 5 bases from V and 3 bases from J, with 11 bases between. Germline V gene data show CDR1 as WSHSY and CDR2 as SAAADI. For the CDR3, the DNA is TGCGCCAGCAGTACTCAGGGGTACAATCAGCCCCAGCATTTT. Protein product: CASSTQGYNQPQHF.

There are a few counts of this clone. The V gene is TRBV5-1, the J gene TRBJ1-3; tentatively, D is TRBD1 (6 bases). This CDR3 has 16 amino acids. The germline V gene has CDR1 SGHRS and CDR2 YFSETQ. V was cut by 4 bases and J by 0 bases, with 14 bases left in between. In DNA, the CDR3 is TGCGCCAGCAGCCAAGAAGGGGGATTCTCTGGAAACACCATATATTTT. Its protein product is CASSQEGGFSGNTIYF.

This clone was recorded a few times. The chain has TRBV10-3 and TRBJ2-7; 9 bases line up with TRBD1. The CDR3 sequence is 17 residues long. Germline V gene sequence: CDR1 ENHRY, CDR2 SYGVKD. V trimming: 6 bases; J trimming: 3 bases; junction bases outside the gene matches: 15. CDR3 in amino acids: CAISPNSLGQGSYEQYF. In DNA form, the CDR3 reads TGTGCCATCAGCCCGAACTCACTCGGACAGGGGAGCTACGAGCAGTACTTC.

The chain is built from TRBV7-2 and TRBJ2-6, with D possibly matching TRBD2 (6 bases). Germline V gives CDR1 SGHTA, CDR2 FQGNSA. Trimming left V 4 bases short and J 1 base short, with 8 bases between. This CDR3 is 15 amino acids long. The CDR3 bases are TGTGCCAGCAGCTCCGGAGGGTCTGGGGCCAACGTCCTGACTTTC. It translates to CASSSGGSGANVLTF. Full variable domain (outside the CDR3, taken from reference TRBV7-2 and TRBJ2-6): GAGVSQSPSNKVTEKGKDVELRCDPISGHTALYWYRQSLGQGLEFLIYFQGNSAPDKSGLPSDRFSAERTGGSVSTLTIQRTQQEDSAVYLCASSSGGSGANVLTFGAGSRLTVL.

This chain joins TRBV29-1 and TRBJ1-4; D is unresolved. The CDR3 sequence is 11 residues long. V lost 4 bases to trimming and J lost 5 bases, with 5 bases between them. The germline CDR1 and CDR2 sequences are SQVTM and ANQGSEA. The CDR3 spells CSVGGNEKLFF. Written as DNA, the CDR3 is TGCAGCGTTGGAGGGAATGAAAAACTGTTTTTT.

The V call is TRBV24-1, the J call TRBJ2-1, with TRBD1 identical over 8 bases. The CDR3 has 17 amino acids. Germline V lookup: CDR1 KGHDR, CDR2 SFDVKD. Trimming took 4 bases from V and 0 from J; bases not matched to a gene: 7. The CDR3 DNA is TGTGCCACCAGTGACAACGGACAGGGCGGCTCCTACAATGAGCAGTTCTTC. It codes for CATSDNGQGGSYNEQFF.

CDR3 sequence: CASSLARGLQSEQFF. CDR3 DNA: TGTGCCAGCAGTTTAGCCCGGGGACTACAATCTGAGCAGTTCTTC. The rearrangement uses TRBV7-3 and TRBJ2-1; 7 bases align to TRBD2. With V trimmed by 6 bases and J by 9 bases, 14 bases remained unmatched. Germline-derived CDR1 and CDR2 are SGHTA and FQGTGA. There are 15 residues in the CDR3.

The chain employs TRBV5-1 and TRBJ1-2; 8 bases line up with TRBD1. Germline V gene data show CDR1 as SGHRS and CDR2 as YFSETQ. This CDR3 spans 13 amino acids. Losses at the gene ends were 5 bases for V and 8 bases for J; bases not matched to a gene: 8. The CDR3 here is CASRPQGEGGYTF. Here the CDR3 DNA reads TGCGCCAGCAGACCACAGGGGGAAGGGGGCTACACCTTC.

This clone was found a few times. The chain carries TRBV2 and TRBJ1-5; D is undetermined. The CDR3 has 15 residues. V gave up 3 bases and J gave up 6 bases, with 15 bases separating them. The germline V gene has CDR1 SNHLY and CDR2 FYNNEI. CDR3 bases: TGTGCCAGCAGTGATTATCGGGGTATAGGTCAGCCCCAGCATTTT. Protein: CASSDYRGIGQPQHF.

This chain's CDR3 is CAKRGRDSYNEQFF. The CDR3, as DNA: TGCGCCAAAAGAGGACGGGACTCCTACAATGAGCAGTTCTTC. V gene TRBV5-1 combines with J gene TRBJ2-1; D may be TRBD2 (5 bases). Germline CDR1 reads SGHRS; CDR2 reads YFSETQ. Trimming removed 9 bases from V and 0 bases from J, with 13 bases in between. The CDR3 is 14 amino acids.

This rearrangement joins TRBV14 to TRBJ2-6; the match to TRBD1 covers 8 bases. The V segment lost 4 bases and the J segment 4 bases; nucleotides outside the gene matches: 6. CDR3 length: 16 amino acids. Germline CDR1 is SGHDN and CDR2 is FVKESK. CDR3 nucleotide sequence: TGTGCCAGCAGCCCCAGGGGGCTCCAAGGGGCCAACGTCCTGACTTTC. It translates to CASSPRGLQGANVLTF.

The chain employs TRBV28 and TRBJ2-3, with 7 bases lining up with TRBD1. The V segment lost 8 bases and the J segment 4 bases; nucleotides outside the gene matches: 12. The CDR3 is 15 residues long. The V gene's germline CDR1 is MDHEN and CDR2 SYDVKM. The CDR3 protein is CASRDHPQGPDTQYF. The CDR3 DNA reads as TGTGCCAGCCGAGACCACCCACAGGGGCCAGATACGCAGTATTTT.

This chain joins TRBV5-1 and TRBJ2-3, with TRBD2 as a possible D gene (6 bases). The germline V and J ends were trimmed by 0 bases and 2 bases, with 10 bases remaining between them. Per germline, CDR1 SGHRS and CDR2 YFSETQ. This CDR3 contains 15 residues. The DNA for the CDR3 is TGCGCCAGCAGCTTGGAGGCGGGGCCCACAGATACGCAGTATTTT. Its protein is CASSLEAGPTDTQYF.

This rearrangement joins TRBV28 to TRBJ1-2, with TRBD1 matching over 8 bases. Germline V gives CDR1 MDHEN, CDR2 SYDVKM. This CDR3 has 12 residues. Trimming at V came to 7 bases and at J to 8 bases, leaving 6 bases not matched to a gene. The CDR3 loop is CASNGQGGGYTF. The CDR3 nucleotides are TGTGCCAGCAACGGACAGGGTGGCGGCTACACCTTC.

The rearrangement links TRBV4-1 to TRBJ1-3; possible D gene TRBD1, 6 bases. CDR1 and CDR2 from the germline V gene are MGHRA and YSYEKL. The CDR3 loop spans 14 amino acids. V was shortened by 3 bases and J by 0 bases, with 6 bases between the two germline ends. The CDR3 DNA reads TGCGCCAGCAGCCAGGGACACTCTGGAAACACCATATATTTT. This encodes CASSQGHSGNTIYF.

This rearrangement joins TRBV5-8 to TRBJ1-6, with 10 bases lining up with TRBD1. Germline CDR1 reads SGHTS; CDR2 reads YDEGEE. V gave up 2 bases and J gave up 8 bases; unmatched junction bases: 1. This CDR3 has 14 residues. The CDR3 sequence: CASSLGQGDSPLHF. CDR3 coding DNA: TGTGCCAGCAGCTTAGGACAGGGGGATTCACCCCTCCACTTT.

The CDR3 nucleotides read TGTGCCAGCAGTCAGATTGAGAGGGTTGGCGAGCAGTACTTC. As protein: CASSQIERVGEQYF. The rearrangement uses TRBV6-5 and TRBJ2-7; D perhaps matches TRBD2 (5 bases). V gave up 5 bases and J gave up 6 bases, with 17 bases separating them. The CDR3 has 14 amino acids. Germline V CDR1 and CDR2: MNHEY, SVGAGI.

This clone was seen repeatedly, ten times or more. V usage is TRBV19 and J usage is TRBJ2-7; 9 bases fit TRBD2. This CDR3 is built from 15 residues. J gave up 2 bases and V 5 bases, and 7 bases lay outside the gene matches. Looked up from germline, CDR1 is LNHDA and CDR2 is SQIVND (reference sequence). The CDR3 DNA follows: TGTGCCAGTAGTCGGGGGTCTAGCGGGGCCTACGAGCAGTACTTC. Encoded protein: CASSRGSSGAYEQYF. Based on the CDR3 plus reference TRBV19 and TRBJ2-7, the full variable domain is DGGITQSPKYLFRKEGQNVTLSCEQNLNHDAMYWYRQDPGQGLRLIYYSQIVNDFQKGDIAEGYSVSREKKESFPLTVTSAQKNPTAFYLCASSRGSSGAYEQYFGPGTRLTVT.

CDR3 coding DNA: TGTGCCAGCAGTTACTCGAAAGGAGGCTCCACAGATACGCAGTATTTT. It is translated as CASSYSKGGSTDTQYF. The V gene is TRBV6-5, the J gene TRBJ2-3, with D perhaps TRBD2 (5 bases). The CDR3 totals 16 residues. Per germline, CDR1 MNHEY and CDR2 SVGAGI. Trimming removed 0 bases from V and 2 bases from J, with 12 bases in between.

The rearrangement uses TRBV10-3 and TRBJ2-3; D may be TRBD2 (6 bases). This CDR3 has 16 residues. Germline CDR1 and CDR2: ENHRY and SYGVKD. The ends were cut back, 7 bases at V and 0 bases at J, with 17 bases in the middle. CDR3 sequence: CAITPRTTISTDTQYF. CDR3 sequence (DNA): TGTGCCATCACCCCCAGGACTACCATTAGCACAGATACGCAGTATTTT.

The rearrangement uses TRBV30 and TRBJ1-2, with D tentatively TRBD1 (6 bases). The germline V gene has CDR1 GTSNPN and CDR2 SVGIG (reference sequence). The CDR3 runs to 15 residues. Trimming cost V 2 bases and J 4 bases, with 17 bases left between them. This CDR3 reads CAWSYPGGPFYGYTF. CDR3 DNA: TGTGCCTGGAGTTACCCCGGGGGGCCCTTCTATGGCTACACCTTC.

This chain connects TRBV7-9 to TRBJ2-1, with a possible D match to TRBD2 (5 bases). The ends were cut back, 5 bases at V and 0 bases at J, with 14 bases in the middle. Germline V lookup: CDR1 SEHNR, CDR2 FQNEAQ (reference sequence). The CDR3 loop spans 16 amino acids. The CDR3 loop is CASSHIYGSSYNEQFF. CDR3 in DNA: TGTGCCAGCAGCCATATATATGGGAGCTCCTACAATGAGCAGTTCTTC.

Here the CDR3 DNA reads TGTGCCAGCTCACCCGGGACGGCAGGGGCCACCGGGGAGCTGTTTTTT. It translates to CASSPGTAGATGELFF. The chain links TRBV18 to TRBJ2-2; D perhaps matches TRBD1 (6 bases). The CDR3 is 16 residues long. Germline V gene lookup returns CDR1 KGHSH and CDR2 LQKENI. The germline V and J ends were trimmed by 3 bases and 4 bases, with 15 bases remaining between them.

The chain recombines TRBV11-2 with TRBJ2-7, with D uncertain. V was trimmed by 2 bases and J by 3 bases, leaving 8 bases between them. The CDR3 consists of 13 residues. CDR1 and CDR2 (germline): SGHAT, FQNNGV. The CDR3 spells CASSLYQFYEQYF. CDR3 sequence (DNA): TGTGCCAGCAGCTTATACCAGTTCTACGAGCAGTACTTC.

This chain links TRBV24-1 with TRBJ2-5, with 9 bases matching TRBD2. Germline values: CDR1 KGHDR, CDR2 SFDVKD. CDR3 length equals 15 residues. The J segment lost 5 bases and the V segment lost 3 bases, leaving 6 bases of the junction unmatched. In DNA form, the CDR3 reads TGTGCCACCAGTGATCCGGGACTAGCTCCGGAGACCCAGTACTTC. It codes for CATSDPGLAPETQYF.

This chain uses TRBV27 with TRBJ1-2; no firm D call. The V and J ends lost 3 bases and 2 bases respectively, with 10 bases between them. Germline V gene lookup returns CDR1 MNHEY and CDR2 SMNVEV (reference sequence). The CDR3 extends over 14 amino acids. For the CDR3, the DNA is TGTGCCAGCAGTTTTAATTCCAGAAACTATGGCTACACCTTC. Translated: CASSFNSRNYGYTF.

DNA of the CDR3: TGCGCCAGCAGCTTGCATCAGGGATGGGATGAAAAACTGTTTTTT. This encodes CASSLHQGWDEKLFF. The chain links TRBV5-1 to TRBJ1-4; tentative D call: TRBD1 (5 bases). Germline CDR1 is SGHRS and CDR2 is YFSETQ. The V gene lost 1 base and the J gene lost 6 bases, with 13 bases spanning the gap. This CDR3 is built from 15 residues.

The chain is built from TRBV28 and TRBJ2-5; D not certain. The CDR3 contains 14 residues. Germline CDR1 and CDR2: MDHEN and SYDVKM. V dropped 6 bases and J dropped 2 bases, with 13 bases sitting between them. This CDR3 is CASSVQPTQETQYF. The DNA for the CDR3 is TGTGCCAGCAGCGTACAACCCACGCAAGAGACCCAGTACTTC. Together with reference TRBV28 and TRBJ2-5, the CDR3 gives the full variable domain: DVKVTQSSRYLVKRTGEKVFLECVQDMDHENMFWYRQDPGLGLRLIYFSYDVKMKEKGDIPEGYSVSREKKERFSLILESASTNQTSMYLCASSVQPTQETQYFGPGTRLLVL.